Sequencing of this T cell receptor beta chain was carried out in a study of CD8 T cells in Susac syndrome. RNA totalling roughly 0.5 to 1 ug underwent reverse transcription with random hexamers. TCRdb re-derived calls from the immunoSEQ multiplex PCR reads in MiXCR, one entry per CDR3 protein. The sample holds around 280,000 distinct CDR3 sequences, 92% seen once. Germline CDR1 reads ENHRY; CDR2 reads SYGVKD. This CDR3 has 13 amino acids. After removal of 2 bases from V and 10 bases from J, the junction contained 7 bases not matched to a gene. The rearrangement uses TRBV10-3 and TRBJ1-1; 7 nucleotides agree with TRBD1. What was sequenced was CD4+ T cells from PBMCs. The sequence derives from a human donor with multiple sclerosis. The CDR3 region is CAISEGKGTAAFF. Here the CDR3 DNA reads TGTGCCATCAGTGAGGGTAAGGGGACAGCAGCTTTCTTT.